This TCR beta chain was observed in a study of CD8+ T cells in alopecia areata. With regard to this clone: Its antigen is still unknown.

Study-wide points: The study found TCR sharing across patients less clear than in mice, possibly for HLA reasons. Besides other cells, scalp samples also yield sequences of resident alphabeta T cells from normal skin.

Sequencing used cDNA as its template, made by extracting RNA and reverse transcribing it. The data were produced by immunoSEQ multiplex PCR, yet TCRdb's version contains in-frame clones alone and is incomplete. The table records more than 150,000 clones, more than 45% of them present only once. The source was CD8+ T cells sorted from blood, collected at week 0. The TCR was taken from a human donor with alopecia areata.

The CDR3 protein is CASSSLVAPGGTEAFF. CDR3 nucleotides: TGTGCCAGCAGCTCGCTAGTGGCCCCCGGGGGTACTGAAGCTTTCTTT. The V call is TRBV5-4, the J call TRBJ1-1; D is perhaps TRBD1 (5 bases). V was trimmed by 3 bases and J by 5 bases, leaving 20 bases between them. The CDR3 extends over 16 amino acids. Germline CDR1 is SGHNT and CDR2 is YYREEE (reference sequence). Full variable domain (remainder filled in from reference TRBV5-4 and TRBJ1-1): ETGVTQSPTHLIKTRGQQVTLRCSSQSGHNTVSWYQQALGQGPQFIFQYYREEENGRGNFPPRFSGLQFPNYSSELNVNALELDDSALYLCASSSLVAPGGTEAFFGQGTRLTVV.